This TCR beta chain is from a study of blood T cell repertoires in COVID-19. Study information: Whether acute or convalescent, the COVID-19 samples came from the United States, Italy and Spain. T cells, B-cell-depleted T cells, or PBMCs supplied cDNA or gDNA.

In the original processing: The authors estimated nucleated cell counts from reference gene primer amplification. Some clones are missing from TCRdb's copy, which holds only in-frame ones; the method was immunoSEQ multiplex PCR. From that table come the V and J calls and clone size; the DNA was used to work out D and trimming. The sample gives about 71,000 clones, around 83% of which show up once; around 6.9% is in the top ten. Between the trimmed V and J ends, which lost 3 bases and 2 bases, there was a span of 20 bases. From germline, CDR1 is SGDLS and CDR2 YYNGEE. The CDR3 has 17 amino acids. Enrolment of Seattle patients took place during active infection, and they were followed longitudinally.

This chain uses TRBV9 with TRBJ1-1, with D maybe TRBD1 (6 bases). The sequenced material came from peripheral blood. The TCR sequence derives from a man younger than 40 with COVID-19, enrolled during active disease. The CDR3 nucleotides read TGTGCCAGCAGCGCTACAGGGAACTCGGCGTTAAACACTGAAGCTTTCTTT. Protein: CASSATGNSALNTEAFF. The full variable domain, completed using reference TRBV9 and TRBJ1-1, is DSGVTQTPKHLITATGQRVTLRCSPRSGDLSVYWYQQSLDQGLQFLIQYYNGEERAKGNILERFSAQQFPDLHSELNLSSLELGDSALYFCASSATGNSALNTEAFFGQGTRLTVV.